This T cell receptor beta chain was obtained from a study of blood T cell repertoires in COVID-19. For the study at large: Acute and convalescent COVID-19 samples came from the United States, Italy and Spain.

Per germline, CDR1 SEHNR and CDR2 FQNEAQ (reference sequence). J was trimmed by 2 bases and V by 4 bases; bases with no gene match: 6. CDR3 length: 15 amino acids. Method: immunoSEQ multiplex PCR; TCRdb's copy keeps in-frame clones and lacks some. The repertoire holds roughly 170,000 clones, with more than 65% as singletons. The receptor was isolated from a man in his 60s who had recovered from COVID-19. The chain links TRBV7-9 to TRBJ2-7, with TRBD2 matching 9 bases. Sequenced material: PBMCs or T cells enriched from blood (not recorded which). The CDR3 nucleotides read TGTGCCAGCAGCTCCCCTAGCGGGAAGACCTACGAGCAGTACTTC. Its translation is CASSSPSGKTYEQYF.